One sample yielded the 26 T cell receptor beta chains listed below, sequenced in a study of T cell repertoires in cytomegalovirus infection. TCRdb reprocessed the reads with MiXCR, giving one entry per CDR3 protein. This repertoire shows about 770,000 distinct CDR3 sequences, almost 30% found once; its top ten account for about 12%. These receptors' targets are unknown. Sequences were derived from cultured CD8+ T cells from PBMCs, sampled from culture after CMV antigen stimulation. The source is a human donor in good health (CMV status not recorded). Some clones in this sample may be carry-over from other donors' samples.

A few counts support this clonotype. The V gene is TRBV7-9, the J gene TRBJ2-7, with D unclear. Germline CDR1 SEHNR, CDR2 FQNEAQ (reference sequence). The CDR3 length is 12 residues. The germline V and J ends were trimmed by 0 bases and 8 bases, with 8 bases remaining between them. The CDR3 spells CASSLASGQQYV. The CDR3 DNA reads TGTGCCAGCAGCTTAGCATCGGGCCAGCAGTACGTC.

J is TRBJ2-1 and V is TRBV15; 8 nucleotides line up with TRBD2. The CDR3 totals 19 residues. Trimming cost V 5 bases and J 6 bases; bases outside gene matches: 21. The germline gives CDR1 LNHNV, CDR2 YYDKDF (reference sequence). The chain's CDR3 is CATSGEEAGGYFSGNEQFF. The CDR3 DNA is TGTGCCACCAGCGGCGAGGAGGCGGGGGGCTACTTCTCAGGCAATGAGCAGTTCTTC.

The CDR3 DNA follows: TGTGCCACCAGCGGGACTAGCGGGCAAGAGACCCAGTACTTC. Its translation is CATSGTSGQETQYF. The chain carries TRBV15 and TRBJ2-5; TRBD2 aligns across 12 bases. Germline CDR1 LNHNV, CDR2 YYDKDF (reference sequence). This CDR3 has 14 amino acids. J was trimmed by 2 bases and V by 5 bases; bases with no gene match: 0.

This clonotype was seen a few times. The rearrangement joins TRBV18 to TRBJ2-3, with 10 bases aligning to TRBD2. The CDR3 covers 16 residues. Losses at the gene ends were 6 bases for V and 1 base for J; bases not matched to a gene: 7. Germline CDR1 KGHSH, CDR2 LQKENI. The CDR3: CASSLLAGAGTDTQYF. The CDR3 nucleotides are TGTGCCAGCTCGCTCCTAGCGGGGGCTGGCACAGATACGCAGTATTTT. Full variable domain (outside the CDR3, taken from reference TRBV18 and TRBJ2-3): NAGVMQNPRHLVRRRGQEARLRCSPMKGHSHVYWYRQLPEEGLKFMVYLQKENIIDESGMPKERFSAEFPKEGPSILRIQQVVRGDSAAYFCASSLLAGAGTDTQYFGPGTRLTVL.

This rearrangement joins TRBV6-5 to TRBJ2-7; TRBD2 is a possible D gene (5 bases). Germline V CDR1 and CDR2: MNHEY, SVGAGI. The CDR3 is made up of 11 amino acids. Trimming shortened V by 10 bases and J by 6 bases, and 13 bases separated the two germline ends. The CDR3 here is CATLAWGEQYF. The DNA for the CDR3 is TGTGCCACCCTAGCTTGGGGCGAGCAGTACTTC.

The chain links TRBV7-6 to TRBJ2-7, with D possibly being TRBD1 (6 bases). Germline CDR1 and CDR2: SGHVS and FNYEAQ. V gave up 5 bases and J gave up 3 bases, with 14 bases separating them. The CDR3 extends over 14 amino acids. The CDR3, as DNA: TGTGCCAGCAGCCTGGACAGCGGCGGCTACGAGCAGTACTTC. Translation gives CASSLDSGGYEQYF. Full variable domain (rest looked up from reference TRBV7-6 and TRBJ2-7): GAGVSQSPRYKVTKRGQDVALRCDPISGHVSLYWYRQALGQGPEFLTYFNYEAQQDKSGLPNDRFSAERPEGSISTLTIQRTEQRDSAMYRCASSLDSGGYEQYFGPGTRLTVT.

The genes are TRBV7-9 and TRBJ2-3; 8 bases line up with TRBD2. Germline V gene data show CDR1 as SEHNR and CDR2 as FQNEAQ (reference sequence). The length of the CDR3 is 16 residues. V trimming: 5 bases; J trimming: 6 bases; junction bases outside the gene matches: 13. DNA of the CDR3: TGTGCCAGCAGCCCTCGAGTGGGCGGGGGGCCGGATACGCAGTATTTT. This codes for CASSPRVGGGPDTQYF.

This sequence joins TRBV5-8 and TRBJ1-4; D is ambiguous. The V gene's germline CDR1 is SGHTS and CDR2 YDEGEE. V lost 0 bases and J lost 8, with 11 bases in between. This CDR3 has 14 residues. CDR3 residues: CASSLGLPGEKLFF. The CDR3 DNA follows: TGTGCCAGCAGCTTGGGGCTCCCGGGGGAAAAACTGTTTTTT.

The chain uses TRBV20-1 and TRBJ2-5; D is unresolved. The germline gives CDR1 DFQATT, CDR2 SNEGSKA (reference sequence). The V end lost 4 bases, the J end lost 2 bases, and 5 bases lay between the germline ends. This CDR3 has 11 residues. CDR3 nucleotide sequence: TGCAGTGCTATGGGTCAAGAGACCCAGTACTTC. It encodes CSAMGQETQYF.

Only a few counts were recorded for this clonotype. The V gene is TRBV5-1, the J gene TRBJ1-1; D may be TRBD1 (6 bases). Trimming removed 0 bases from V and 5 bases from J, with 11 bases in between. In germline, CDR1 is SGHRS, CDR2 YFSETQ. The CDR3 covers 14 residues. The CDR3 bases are TGCGCCAGCAGCTTGGCCGAGGGGGTTACTGAAGCTTTCTTT. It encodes CASSLAEGVTEAFF.

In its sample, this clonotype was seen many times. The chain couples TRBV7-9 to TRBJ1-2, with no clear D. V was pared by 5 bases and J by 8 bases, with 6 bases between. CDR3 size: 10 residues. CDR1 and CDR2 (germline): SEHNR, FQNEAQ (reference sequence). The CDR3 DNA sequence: TGTGCCAGCAGCGCCACGGGCTACACCTTC. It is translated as CASSATGYTF. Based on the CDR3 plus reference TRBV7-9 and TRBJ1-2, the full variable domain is DTGVSQNPRHKITKRGQNVTFRCDPISEHNRLYWYRQTLGQGPEFLTYFQNEAQLEKSRLLSDRFSAERPKGSFSTLEIQRTEQGDSAMYLCASSATGYTFGSGTRLTVV.

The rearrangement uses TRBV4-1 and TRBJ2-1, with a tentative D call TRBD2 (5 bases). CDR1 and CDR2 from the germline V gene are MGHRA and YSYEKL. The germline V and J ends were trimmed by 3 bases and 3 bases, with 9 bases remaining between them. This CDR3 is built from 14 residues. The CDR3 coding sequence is TGCGCCAGCAGCCAGTCAGAGGGCTACAATGAGCAGTTCTTC. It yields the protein CASSQSEGYNEQFF.

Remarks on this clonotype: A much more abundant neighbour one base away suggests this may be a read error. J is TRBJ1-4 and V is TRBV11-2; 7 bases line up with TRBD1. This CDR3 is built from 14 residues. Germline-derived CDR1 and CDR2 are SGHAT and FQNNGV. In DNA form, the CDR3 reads TGTGTCAGCAGCGCCCAGGGGGAGTTTGAAAAACTGTTTTTT. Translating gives CVSSAQGEFEKLFF.

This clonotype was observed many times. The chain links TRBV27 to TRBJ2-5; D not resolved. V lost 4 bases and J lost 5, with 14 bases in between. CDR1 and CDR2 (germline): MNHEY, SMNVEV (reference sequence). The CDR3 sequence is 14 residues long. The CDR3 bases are TGTGCCAGCAGTTCTAACCCTCGGATGGAGACCCAGTACTTC. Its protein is CASSSNPRMETQYF.

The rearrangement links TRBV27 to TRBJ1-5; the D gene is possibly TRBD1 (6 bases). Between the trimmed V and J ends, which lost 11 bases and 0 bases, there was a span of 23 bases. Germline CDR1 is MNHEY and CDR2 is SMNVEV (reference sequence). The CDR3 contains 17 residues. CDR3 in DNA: TGTGCCTGTAAGGGGGTCAGAGAGGGGTATAGCAATCAGCCCCAGCATTTT. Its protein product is CACKGVREGYSNQPQHF.

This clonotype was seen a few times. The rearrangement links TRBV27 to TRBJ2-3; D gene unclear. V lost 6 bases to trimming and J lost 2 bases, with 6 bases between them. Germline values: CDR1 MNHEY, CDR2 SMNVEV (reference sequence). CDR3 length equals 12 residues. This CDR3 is CASRHFTDTQYF. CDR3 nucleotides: TGTGCCAGCAGGCACTTCACAGATACGCAGTATTTT.

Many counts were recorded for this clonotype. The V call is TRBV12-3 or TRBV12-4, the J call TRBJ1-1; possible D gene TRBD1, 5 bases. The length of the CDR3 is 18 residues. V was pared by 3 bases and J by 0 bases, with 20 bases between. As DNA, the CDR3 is TGTGCCAGCAGTTTTATTCCAGGGAACACGGGATTGAACACTGAAGCTTTCTTT. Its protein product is CASSFIPGNTGLNTEAFF.

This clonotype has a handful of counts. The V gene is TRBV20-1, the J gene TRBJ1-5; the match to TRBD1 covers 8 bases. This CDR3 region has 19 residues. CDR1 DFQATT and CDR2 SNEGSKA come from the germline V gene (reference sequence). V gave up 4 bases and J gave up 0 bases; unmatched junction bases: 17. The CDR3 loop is CSATPGGTGTPYSNQPQHF. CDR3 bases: TGCAGTGCTACCCCCGGAGGGACAGGCACCCCTTATAGCAATCAGCCCCAGCATTTT.

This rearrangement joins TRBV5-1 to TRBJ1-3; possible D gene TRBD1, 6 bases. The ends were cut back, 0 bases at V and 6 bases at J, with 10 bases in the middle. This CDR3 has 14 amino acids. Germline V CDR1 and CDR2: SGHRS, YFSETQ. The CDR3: CASSLEQGVNTIYF. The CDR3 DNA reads TGCGCCAGCAGCTTGGAACAGGGTGTAAACACCATATATTTT.

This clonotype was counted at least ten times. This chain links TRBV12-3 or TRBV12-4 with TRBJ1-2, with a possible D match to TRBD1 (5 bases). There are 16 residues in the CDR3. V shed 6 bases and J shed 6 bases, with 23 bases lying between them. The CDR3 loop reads CASSTYGQGGGDGYTF. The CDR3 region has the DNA TGTGCCAGCAGCACATATGGGCAGGGCGGGGGAGATGGCTACACCTTC.

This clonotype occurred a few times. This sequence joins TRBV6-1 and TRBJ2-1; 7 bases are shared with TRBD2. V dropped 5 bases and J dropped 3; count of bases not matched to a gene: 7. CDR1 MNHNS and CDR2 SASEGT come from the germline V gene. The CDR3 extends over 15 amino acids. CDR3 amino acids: CASSLFGGYYNEQFF. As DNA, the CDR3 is TGTGCCAGCAGTCTTTTCGGGGGGTACTACAATGAGCAGTTCTTC.

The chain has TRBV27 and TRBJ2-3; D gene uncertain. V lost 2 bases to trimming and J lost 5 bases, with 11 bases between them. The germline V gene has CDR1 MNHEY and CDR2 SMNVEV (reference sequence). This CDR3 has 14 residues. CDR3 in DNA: TGTGCCAGCAGTTTAAACCCCTTAGGAGATACGCAGTATTTT. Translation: CASSLNPLGDTQYF.

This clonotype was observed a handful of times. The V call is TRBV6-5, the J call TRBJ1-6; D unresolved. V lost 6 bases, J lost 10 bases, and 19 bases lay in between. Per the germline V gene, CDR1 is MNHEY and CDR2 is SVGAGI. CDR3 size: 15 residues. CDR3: CASRSGIVVVSPLHF. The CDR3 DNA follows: TGTGCCAGCAGATCTGGGATCGTTGTCGTCTCACCCCTCCACTTT.

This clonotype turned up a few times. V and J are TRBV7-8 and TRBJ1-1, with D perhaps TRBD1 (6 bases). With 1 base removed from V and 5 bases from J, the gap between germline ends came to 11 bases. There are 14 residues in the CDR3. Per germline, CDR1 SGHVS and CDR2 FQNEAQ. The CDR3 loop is CASSLDPGETEAFF. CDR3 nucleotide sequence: TGTGCCAGCAGCTTAGACCCAGGGGAAACTGAAGCTTTCTTT.

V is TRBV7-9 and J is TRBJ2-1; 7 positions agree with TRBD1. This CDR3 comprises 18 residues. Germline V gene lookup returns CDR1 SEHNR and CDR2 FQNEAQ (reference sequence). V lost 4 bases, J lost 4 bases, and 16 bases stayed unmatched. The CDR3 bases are TGTGCCAGCAGCTCGGACAGGATAGGATTGAGGATGTACAATGAGCAGTTCTTC. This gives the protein CASSSDRIGLRMYNEQFF. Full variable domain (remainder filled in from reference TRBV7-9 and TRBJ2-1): DTGVSQNPRHKITKRGQNVTFRCDPISEHNRLYWYRQTLGQGPEFLTYFQNEAQLEKSRLLSDRFSAERPKGSFSTLEIQRTEQGDSAMYLCASSSDRIGLRMYNEQFFGPGTRLTVL.

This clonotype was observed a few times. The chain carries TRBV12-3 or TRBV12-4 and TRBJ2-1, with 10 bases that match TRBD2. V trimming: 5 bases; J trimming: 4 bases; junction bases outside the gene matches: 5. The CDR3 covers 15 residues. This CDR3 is CASSGGLAPYNEQFF. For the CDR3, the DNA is TGTGCCAGCAGTGGGGGACTAGCGCCTTACAATGAGCAGTTCTTC.